Listed here are 21 T cell receptor beta chains from one sample, sequenced in a study of type 1 regulatory T cells. TCRdb reanalysed the reads using MiXCR and keeps one entry per CDR3 protein. Of some 22,000 distinct CDR3 sequences in the sample, roughly 72% were seen once. Their specific antigens are unknown. The specimen was cultured T cells, either the whole culture or a sorted T cell fraction (not recorded which). The subset was: Tr1-enriched cell product generated in vitro against host alloantigens. The receptor set was obtained from a human donor in good health.

This rearrangement joins TRBV20-1 to TRBJ1-4, with D hard to call. From germline, CDR1 is DFQATT and CDR2 SNEGSKA (reference sequence). V was cut by 4 bases and J by 8 bases, with 8 bases left in between. The CDR3 is 11 residues long. This chain's CDR3 is CSAIFAEKLFF. CDR3 DNA: TGCAGTGCTATCTTCGCCGAAAAACTGTTTTTT.

V gene TRBV2 combines with J gene TRBJ2-1; D is unresolved. V was shortened by 2 bases and J by 10 bases, with 12 bases between the two germline ends. Germline V CDR1 and CDR2: SNHLY, FYNNEI. The CDR3 totals 13 residues. CDR3 protein: CASSERLWREQFF. In DNA form, the CDR3 reads TGTGCCAGCAGTGAAAGGTTATGGCGGGAGCAGTTCTTC.

This clonotype was picked up a small number of times. The V gene is TRBV9, the J gene TRBJ2-3; no clear D gene. CDR1 and CDR2 from the germline V gene are SGDLS and YYNGEE. The CDR3 is made up of 16 amino acids. Trimming stripped 2 bases from V and 6 bases from J, with 19 bases between. The DNA for the CDR3 is TGTGCCAGCAGCGTGACCCCTAGGATATCTGACGATACGCAGTATTTT. Translated: CASSVTPRISDDTQYF.

This sequence joins TRBV2 and TRBJ2-7; TRBD2 matches at 13 bases. Trimming removed 8 bases from V and 6 bases from J; junction bases left unmatched: 7. Germline CDR1 SNHLY, CDR2 FYNNEI. CDR3 length: 14 amino acids. The CDR3 nucleotides read TGTGCCAGCCGAAGACTAGCGGGGGGCGGCGAGCAGTACTTC. It translates to CASRRLAGGGEQYF.

This clonotype has a handful of counts. The chain carries TRBV5-1 and TRBJ2-2, with a weak D call TRBD2 (6 bases). Germline V lookup: CDR1 SGHRS, CDR2 YFSETQ. CDR3 size: 15 residues. Trimming took 7 bases from V and 2 from J, leaving 15 bases between them. CDR3 DNA: TGCGCCAGCTTCCCTGGCGGGGTTAACACCGGGGAGCTGTTTTTT. Protein product: CASFPGGVNTGELFF.

A few counts support this clonotype. J is TRBJ2-7 and V is TRBV12-3 or TRBV12-4, with D perhaps matching TRBD2 (5 bases). The CDR3 consists of 15 residues. V was clipped by 5 bases and J by 5 bases, with 19 bases between them. CDR3 protein: CASSPLNRENDEQYF. The CDR3 DNA follows: TGTGCCAGCAGTCCGCTGAACCGGGAAAACGACGAGCAGTACTTC.

In this sample, this clonotype turned up once. The chain joins TRBV6-6 to TRBJ1-1, with 10 nucleotides matching TRBD1. CDR1 is MNHNY, CDR2 SVGAGI, per germline (reference sequence). The J segment lost 4 bases and the V segment lost 7 bases, leaving 9 bases of the junction unmatched. This CDR3 contains 15 residues. CDR3 in amino acids: CASIRQGAIGTEAFF. The CDR3 DNA reads TGTGCCAGCATCCGACAGGGGGCGATTGGCACTGAAGCTTTCTTT.

The V call is TRBV6-1, the J call TRBJ2-7, with a tentative D call TRBD2 (5 bases). Germline V gene lookup returns CDR1 MNHNS and CDR2 SASEGT. V lost 7 bases and J 2 bases, leaving 12 bases between the germline ends. This CDR3 is 13 amino acids long. Here the CDR3 DNA reads TGTGCCAGCATGCGCGGGCCTCCCTACGAGCAGTACTTC. Translated: CASMRGPPYEQYF.

The CDR3 sequence: CSVGTGNGELFF. CDR3 DNA: TGCAGCGTGGGGACAGGGAACGGGGAGCTGTTTTTT. This chain joins TRBV29-1 and TRBJ2-2; 9 positions match TRBD1. Losses at the gene ends were 6 bases for V and 7 bases for J; bases not matched to a gene: 3. The CDR3 loop spans 12 amino acids. Per the germline V gene, CDR1 is SQVTM and CDR2 is ANQGSEA.

This rearrangement joins TRBV6-5 to TRBJ1-1; D may be TRBD1 (5 bases). This CDR3 is 13 amino acids long. Trimming removed 6 bases from V and 1 base from J, with 9 bases in between. From germline, CDR1 is MNHEY and CDR2 SVGAGI. The CDR3 loop reads CASRFQGNTEAFF. CDR3 nucleotides: TGTGCCAGCAGATTCCAGGGGAACACTGAAGCTTTCTTT.

V and J are TRBV25-1 and TRBJ1-5; TRBD1 might be the D (6 bases). V was clipped by 7 bases and J by 4 bases, with 23 bases between them. Germline CDR1 is MGHDK and CDR2 is SYGVNS. The CDR3 covers 17 residues. The CDR3 is CASTRPLVGGLNQPQHF. CDR3 bases: TGTGCCAGCACCCGACCGCTGGTGGGGGGCCTGAATCAGCCCCAGCATTTT.

This clonotype is a singleton in its sample. The CDR3: CASSSPGQGRETQYF. Written as DNA, the CDR3 is TGTGCCAGCAGTTCGCCGGGACAGGGTCGAGAGACCCAGTACTTC. This chain links TRBV12-3 or TRBV12-4 with TRBJ2-5; 9 bases line up with TRBD1. This CDR3 has 15 residues. The V segment lost 4 bases and the J segment 4 bases; nucleotides outside the gene matches: 7.

By proportion, this clonotype is medium-sized. This chain joins TRBV20-1 and TRBJ1-5, with D perhaps TRBD1 (5 bases). This CDR3 is 17 amino acids long. V was shortened by 0 bases and J by 4 bases, with 19 bases between the two germline ends. The germline V gene encodes CDR1 DFQATT and CDR2 SNEGSKA (reference sequence). CDR3 DNA sequence: TGCAGTGCTAGAGATGGAGGGGATCCAGCCACAAATCAGCCCCAGCATTTT. Translated, it gives CSARDGGDPATNQPQHF.

The chain carries TRBV12-5 and TRBJ1-1; D is ambiguous. The V gene lost 2 bases and the J gene lost 3 bases, with 1 base spanning the gap. The CDR3 runs to 11 residues. The germline V gene encodes CDR1 LGHNT and CDR2 FRNRAP. The CDR3: CASGLYTEAFF. In DNA, the CDR3 is TGTGCTAGTGGTTTGTACACTGAAGCTTTCTTT.

The chain uses TRBV29-1 and TRBJ1-2, with 7 bases matching TRBD1. Germline assignment: CDR1 SQVTM and CDR2 ANQGSEA. The CDR3 contains 13 residues. Unmatched junction bases numbered 5, after V lost 4 bases and J lost 3 bases. The CDR3 nucleotides are TGCAGCGTTGTCGACAGGGAGGACTATGGCTACACCTTC. It translates to CSVVDREDYGYTF. Supplemented by reference TRBV29-1 and TRBJ1-2, the full variable domain reads SAVISQKPSRDICQRGTSLTIQCQVDSQVTMMFWYRQQPGQSLTLIATANQGSEATYESGFVIDKFPISRPNLTFSTLTVSNMSPEDSSIYLCSVVDREDYGYTFGSGTRLTVV.

The chain links TRBV6-2 or TRBV6-3 to TRBJ2-2; D perhaps matches TRBD2 (6 bases). Looked up from germline, CDR1 is MNHEY and CDR2 is SVGEGT. The V and J ends lost 8 bases and 0 bases respectively, with 7 bases between them. The CDR3 is 13 amino acids. For the CDR3, the DNA is TGTGCCAGCGGGGGGACGAACACCGGGGAGCTGTTTTTT. Amino acid sequence: CASGGTNTGELFF.

The rearrangement uses TRBV6-2 or TRBV6-3 and TRBJ2-7; D is undetermined. The CDR3 consists of 13 residues. V lost 4 bases and J 0 bases, leaving 7 bases between the germline ends. The V gene's germline CDR1 is MNHEY and CDR2 SVGEGT. CDR3 nucleotide sequence: TGTGCCAGCAGTTGGCTGAACTCCTACGAGCAGTACTTC. It translates to CASSWLNSYEQYF.

The chain joins TRBV7-2 to TRBJ1-1; D unclear. V was trimmed by 3 bases and J by 3 bases, leaving 8 bases between them. This CDR3 has 13 amino acids. Germline loops: CDR1 SGHTA, CDR2 FQGNSA. CDR3 bases: TGTGCCAGCAGCTTTGGAAGGCACACTGAAGCTTTCTTT. It specifies CASSFGRHTEAFF.

V usage is TRBV10-3 and J usage is TRBJ2-3; 13 nucleotides align to TRBD2. After removal of 6 bases from V and 0 bases from J, the junction contained 9 bases not matched to a gene. Germline V CDR1 and CDR2: ENHRY, SYGVKD. The CDR3 has 18 amino acids. CDR3 sequence reads: CAISPSRTSGGSTDTQYF. Here the CDR3 DNA reads TGTGCCATCAGCCCCTCTCGGACTAGCGGGGGCAGCACAGATACGCAGTATTTT.

The chain is built from TRBV5-6 and TRBJ2-5, with D possibly matching TRBD2 (5 bases). Trimming left V 2 bases short and J 4 bases short, with 18 bases between. Germline CDR1 is SGHDT and CDR2 is YYEEEE. This CDR3 spans 16 amino acids. This CDR3 reads CASSFRLYGGIETQYF. The DNA for the CDR3 is TGTGCCAGCAGCTTCCGTCTATATGGAGGTATAGAGACCCAGTACTTC. The whole variable domain, remainder taken from reference TRBV5-6 and TRBJ2-5, is DAGVTQSPTHLIKTRGQQVTLRCSPKSGHDTVSWYQQALGQGPQFIFQYYEEEERQRGNFPDRFSGHQFPNYSSELNVNALLLGDSALYLCASSFRLYGGIETQYFGPGTRLLVL.

CDR3 in amino acids: CASSPRTGGNSPLHF. The CDR3 DNA is TGTGCCAGCAGCCCCAGGACAGGCGGCAATTCACCCCTCCACTTT. The chain employs TRBV11-3 and TRBJ1-6; TRBD1 aligns across 7 bases. Germline loops: CDR1 SGHNT, CDR2 YENEEA. The CDR3 spans 15 residues. V shed 5 bases and J 7 bases; nucleotides not matched to a gene: 8.